This entry describes one T cell receptor (beta chain). The germline V gene encodes CDR1 MDHEN and CDR2 SYDVKM. The CDR3 extends over 18 amino acids. Trimming at V came to 5 bases and at J to 6 bases, leaving 20 bases not matched to a gene. These data come from a study of blood T cell repertoires in COVID-19. The overall study: The origin of the acute and convalescent COVID-19 samples was the United States, Italy and Spain. Sample material is recorded as cDNA or gDNA derived from T cells, B-cell-depleted T cells, or PBMCs.

Under the authors' procedure: Estimated nucleated cell counts came from reference gene primer amplification. The table came from immunoSEQ multiplex PCR; TCRdb's copy has only in-frame clones and leaves some out. The V and J calls and the clone size are those of that table, but D and trimming were determined from the DNA. Here the sample spans hundreds of thousands of clones, 89% being singletons. Sequenced sample: peripheral blood. J is TRBJ2-3 and V is TRBV28; TRBD2 matches at 7 bases. The TCR sequence derives from a man aged 55 to 70 who had recovered from COVID-19. The CDR3 region is CASSLPGAGVRPMDTQYF. The CDR3 bases are TGTGCCAGCAGTCTTCCCGGGGCGGGAGTCCGACCGATGGATACGCAGTATTTT.